This entry concerns a single T cell receptor (beta chain). Its antigen is as yet unknown. This record belongs to a study of cytomegalovirus exposure and HLA in healthy donors. Study-wide results and limits: The study put 150 or so TCR beta chains on its list as cytomegalovirus-associated.

The assay was immunoSEQ multiplex PCR, and TCRdb's table has in-frame clones only and misses some. Here the sample spans 200,000 to 250,000 clones, about 90% being singletons. Sequencing was done on a sample of PBMCs. The source is a young man in good health and CMV-seropositive.

CDR3 region: CASSLLGEDTQYF. CDR3 coding DNA: TGTGCCAGCAGCCTCCTTGGGGAGGATACGCAGTATTTT. The rearrangement uses TRBV9 and TRBJ2-3; D is perhaps TRBD2 (5 bases). The CDR3 runs 13 residues. The V gene lost 4 bases and the J gene lost 6 bases, with 12 bases spanning the gap. Germline loops: CDR1 SGDLS, CDR2 YYNGEE.